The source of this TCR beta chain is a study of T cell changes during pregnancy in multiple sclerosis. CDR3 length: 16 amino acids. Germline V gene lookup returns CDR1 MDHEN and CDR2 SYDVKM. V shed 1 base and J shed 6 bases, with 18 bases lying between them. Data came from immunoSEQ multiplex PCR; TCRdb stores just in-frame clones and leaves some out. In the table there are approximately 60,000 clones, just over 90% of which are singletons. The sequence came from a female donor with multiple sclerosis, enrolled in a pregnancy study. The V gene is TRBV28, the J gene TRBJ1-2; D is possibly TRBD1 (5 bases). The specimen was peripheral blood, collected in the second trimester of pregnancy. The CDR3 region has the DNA TGTGCCAGCAGTTTATACCCGGACCCGCGGGGGGATGGCTACACCTTC. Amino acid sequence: CASSLYPDPRGDGYTF.